This T cell receptor beta chain is drawn from a study of T-cell memory formation after mild COVID-19. The CDR3 length is 19 residues. V dropped 4 bases and J dropped 0; count of bases not matched to a gene: 12. Per germline, CDR1 SGHVS and CDR2 FQNEAQ. With regard to this clonotype: Its antigen is as yet unknown.

Points from the study as a whole: Some clones that responded were present in memory (sampled pre-infection), which suggests cross-reactive memory joined.

With constant-segment primers, 5'RACE yielded cDNA libraries of TCR alpha and TCR beta that carried sample barcodes and UMIs. TCRdb re-called the 5' RACE reads through MiXCR, storing one row per CDR3 protein. Among some 210,000 distinct CDR3 sequences, 18% were seen once, and the ten largest hold 2.4%. This TCR came from an adult woman who had mild COVID-19 (a few samples of this study predate the infection). Cell type and time point are not known. Sequencing was performed on PBMCs or a T cell subset sorted from them (not recorded which). The chain combines TRBV7-8 with TRBJ2-4; the match to TRBD2 covers 10 bases. The CDR3 protein is CASSSSGLAGDLAKNIQYF. DNA of the CDR3: TGTGCCAGCAGCTCATCTGGGCTAGCGGGGGACCTAGCCAAAAACATTCAGTACTTC.